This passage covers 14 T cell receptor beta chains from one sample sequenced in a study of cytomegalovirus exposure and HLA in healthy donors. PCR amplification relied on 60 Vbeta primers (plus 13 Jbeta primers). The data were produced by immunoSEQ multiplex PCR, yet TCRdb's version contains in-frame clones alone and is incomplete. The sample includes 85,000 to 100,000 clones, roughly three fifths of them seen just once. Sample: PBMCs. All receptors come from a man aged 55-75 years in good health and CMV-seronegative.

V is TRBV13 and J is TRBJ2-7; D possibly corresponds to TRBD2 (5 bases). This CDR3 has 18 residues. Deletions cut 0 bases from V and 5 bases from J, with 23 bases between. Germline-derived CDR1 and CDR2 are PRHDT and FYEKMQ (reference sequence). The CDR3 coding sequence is TGTGCCAGCAGCTTAGGCCAGCGGAGAGAGGGAGTGAAGGACGAGCAGTACTTC. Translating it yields CASSLGQRREGVKDEQYF.

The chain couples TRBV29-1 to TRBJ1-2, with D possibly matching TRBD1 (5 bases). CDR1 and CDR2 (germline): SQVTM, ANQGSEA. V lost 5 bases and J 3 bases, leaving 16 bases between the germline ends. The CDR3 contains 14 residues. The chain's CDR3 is CSVSLYQGDYGYTF. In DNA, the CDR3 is TGCAGCGTTAGTTTATATCAGGGTGACTATGGCTACACCTTC.

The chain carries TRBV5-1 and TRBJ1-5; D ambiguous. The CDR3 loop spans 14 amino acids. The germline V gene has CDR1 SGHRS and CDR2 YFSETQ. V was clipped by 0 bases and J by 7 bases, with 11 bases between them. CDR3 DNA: TGCGCCAGCAGCTTGGAGGGATCGGGGCAGCCCCAGCATTTT. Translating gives CASSLEGSGQPQHF.

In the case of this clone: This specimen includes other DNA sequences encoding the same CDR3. The CDR3: CASSLTSTEAFF. The CDR3 DNA follows: TGCGCCAGCAGCTTGACGAGCACTGAAGCTTTCTTT. The chain has TRBV5-1 and TRBJ1-1, with D unclear. CDR1 is SGHRS, CDR2 YFSETQ, per germline. The CDR3 consists of 12 residues. V gave up 1 base and J gave up 4 bases, with 5 bases separating them.

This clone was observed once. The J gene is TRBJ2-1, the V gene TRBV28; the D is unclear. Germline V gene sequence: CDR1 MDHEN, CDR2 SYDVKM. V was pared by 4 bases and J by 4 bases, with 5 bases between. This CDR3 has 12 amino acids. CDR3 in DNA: TGTGCCAGCAGTTCTGTTTACAATGAGCAGTTCTTC. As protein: CASSSVYNEQFF.

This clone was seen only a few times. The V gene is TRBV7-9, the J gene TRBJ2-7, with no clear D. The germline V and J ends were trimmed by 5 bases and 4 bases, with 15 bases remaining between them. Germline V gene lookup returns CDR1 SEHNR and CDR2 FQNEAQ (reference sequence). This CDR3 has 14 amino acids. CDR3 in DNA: TGTGCCAGCAGCAAGAGCAAGGCGGCATACGAGCAGTACTTC. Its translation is CASSKSKAAYEQYF.

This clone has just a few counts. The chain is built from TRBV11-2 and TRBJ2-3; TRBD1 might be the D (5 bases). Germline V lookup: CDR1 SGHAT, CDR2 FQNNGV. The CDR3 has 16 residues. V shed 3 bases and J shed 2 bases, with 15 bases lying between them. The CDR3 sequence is CASSLGPPRVTDTQYF. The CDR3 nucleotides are TGTGCCAGCAGCTTGGGGCCGCCAAGGGTCACAGATACGCAGTATTTT.

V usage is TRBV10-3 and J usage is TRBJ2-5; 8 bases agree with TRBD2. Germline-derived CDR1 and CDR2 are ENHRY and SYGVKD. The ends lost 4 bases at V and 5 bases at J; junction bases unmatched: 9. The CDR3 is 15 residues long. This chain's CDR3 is CAISGLAGGGETQYF. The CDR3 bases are TGTGCCATCAGTGGTCTAGCGGGCGGAGGGGAGACCCAGTACTTC.

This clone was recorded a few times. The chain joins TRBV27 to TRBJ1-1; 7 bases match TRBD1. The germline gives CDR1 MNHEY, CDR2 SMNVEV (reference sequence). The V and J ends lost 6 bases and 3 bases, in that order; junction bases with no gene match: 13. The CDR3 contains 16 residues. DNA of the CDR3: TGTGCCAGCAGCCAAACAGGGGCCGCGGTGGACACTGAAGCTTTCTTT. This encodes CASSQTGAAVDTEAFF.

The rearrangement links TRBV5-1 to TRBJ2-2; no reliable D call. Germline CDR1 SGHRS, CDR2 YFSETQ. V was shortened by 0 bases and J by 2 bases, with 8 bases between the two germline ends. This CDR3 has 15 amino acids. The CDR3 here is CASSLAARNTGELFF. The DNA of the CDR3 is TGCGCCAGCAGCTTGGCCGCGAGAAACACCGGGGAGCTGTTTTTT. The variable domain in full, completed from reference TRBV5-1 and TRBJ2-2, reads KAGVTQTPRYLIKTRGQQVTLSCSPISGHRSVSWYQQTPGQGLQFLFEYFSETQRNKGNFPGRFSGRQFSNSRSEMNVSTLELGDSALYLCASSLAARNTGELFFGEGSRLTVL.

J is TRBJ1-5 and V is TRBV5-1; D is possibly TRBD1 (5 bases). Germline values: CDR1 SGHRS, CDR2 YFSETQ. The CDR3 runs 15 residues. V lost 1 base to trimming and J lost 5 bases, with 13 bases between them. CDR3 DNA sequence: TGCGCCAGCAGCTTGAACTCAGGGTCGGATCAGCCCCAGCATTTT. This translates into CASSLNSGSDQPQHF.

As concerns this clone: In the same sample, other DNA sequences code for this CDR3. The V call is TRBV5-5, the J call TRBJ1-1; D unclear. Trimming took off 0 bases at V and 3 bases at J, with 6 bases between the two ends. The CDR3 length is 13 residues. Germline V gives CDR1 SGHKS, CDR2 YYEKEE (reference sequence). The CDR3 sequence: CASSLATDTEAFF. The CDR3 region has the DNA TGTGCCAGCAGCTTGGCCACAGACACTGAAGCTTTCTTT. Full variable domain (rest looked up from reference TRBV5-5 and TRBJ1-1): DAGVTQSPTHLIKTRGQQVTLRCSPISGHKSVSWYQQVLGQGPQFIFQYYEKEERGRGNFPDRFSARQFPNYSSELNVNALLLGDSALYLCASSLATDTEAFFGQGTRLTVV.

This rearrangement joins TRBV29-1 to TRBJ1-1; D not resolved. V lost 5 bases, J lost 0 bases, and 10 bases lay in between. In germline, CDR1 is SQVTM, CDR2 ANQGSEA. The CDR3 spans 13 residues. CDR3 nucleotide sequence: TGCAGCGTTAAGATGAGCATGAACACTGAAGCTTTCTTT. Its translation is CSVKMSMNTEAFF.

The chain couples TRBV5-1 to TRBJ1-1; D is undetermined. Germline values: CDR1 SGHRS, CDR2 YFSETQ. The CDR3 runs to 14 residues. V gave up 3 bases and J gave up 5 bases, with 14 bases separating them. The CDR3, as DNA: TGCGCCAGCAGCTCCACTACGGCTAATACTGAAGCTTTCTTT. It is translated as CASSSTTANTEAFF.